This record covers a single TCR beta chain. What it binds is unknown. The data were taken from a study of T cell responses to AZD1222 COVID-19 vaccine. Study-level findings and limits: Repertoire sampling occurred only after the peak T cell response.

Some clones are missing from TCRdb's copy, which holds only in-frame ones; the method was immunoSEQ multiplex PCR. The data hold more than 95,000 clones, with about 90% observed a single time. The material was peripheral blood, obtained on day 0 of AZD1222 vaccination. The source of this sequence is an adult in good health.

In DNA, the CDR3 is TGTGCCAGCAGCCGGCGAGGGGATAATTCACCCCTCCACTTT. Residues: CASSRRGDNSPLHF. The rearrangement uses TRBV3-1 (or the pseudogene TRBV3-2) and TRBJ1-6, with D tentatively TRBD1 (5 bases). Trimming removed 4 bases from V and 5 bases from J, with 9 bases in between. The germline CDR1 and CDR2 sequences are LGHDT and YNNKEL (reference sequence). The CDR3 runs to 14 residues.